This T cell receptor (beta chain) was recorded in a study of cytomegalovirus exposure and HLA in healthy donors. Among the donors, all were healthy bone marrow donors. Donors sampled were nominally healthy, though unrecorded immune exposures were likely. Amplification used 60 Vbeta primers and 13 Jbeta primers. The table came from immunoSEQ multiplex PCR; TCRdb's copy has only in-frame clones and leaves some out. The sample lists around 61,000 clones; roughly 90% were seen once. Note on this clone: The antigen is undetermined.

Study conclusions and caveats: Cytomegalovirus association was listed for 150 to 200 TCR beta chains. The availability of immune exposure information extended only to CMV serostatus.

The TCR sequence derives from a man aged 25 to 40 in good health and CMV-seropositive. Sequencing input: PBMCs.

The CDR3 protein is CASSIGLLAGLAKNIQYF. CDR3 nucleotides: TGTGCCAGTAGTATAGGGCTACTAGCGGGCTTAGCCAAAAACATTCAGTACTTC. This chain links TRBV19 with TRBJ2-4; TRBD2 aligns across 9 bases. Trimming removed 1 base from V and 0 bases from J; junction bases left unmatched: 7. The CDR3 extends over 18 amino acids. The V gene's germline CDR1 is LNHDA and CDR2 SQIVND (reference sequence). Variable domain in full (rest from reference TRBV19 and TRBJ2-4): DGGITQSPKYLFRKEGQNVTLSCEQNLNHDAMYWYRQDPGQGLRLIYYSQIVNDFQKGDIAEGYSVSREKKESFPLTVTSAQKNPTAFYLCASSIGLLAGLAKNIQYFGAGTRLSVL.